This note documents a single T cell receptor beta chain sequence. 13 Jbeta primers and 60 Vbeta primers were used for the PCR. Measured with immunoSEQ multiplex PCR; TCRdb has only the in-frame clones, and not every one. The data show about 220,000 clones, 75% seen once. This sample is part of a study of cytomegalovirus exposure and HLA in healthy donors. Trimming shortened V by 2 bases and J by 5 bases, and 4 bases separated the two germline ends. The germline gives CDR1 MNHNY, CDR2 SVGAGI (reference sequence). This CDR3 is 11 amino acids long. The chain recombines TRBV6-6 with TRBJ2-7, with D unclear. The sequence came from a woman in her twenties or thirties in good health and CMV-seronegative. Sequencing was done on a sample of PBMCs. CDR3 sequence: CASSYEDEQYF. The CDR3 region has the DNA TGTGCCAGCAGTTACGAGGACGAGCAGTACTTC.